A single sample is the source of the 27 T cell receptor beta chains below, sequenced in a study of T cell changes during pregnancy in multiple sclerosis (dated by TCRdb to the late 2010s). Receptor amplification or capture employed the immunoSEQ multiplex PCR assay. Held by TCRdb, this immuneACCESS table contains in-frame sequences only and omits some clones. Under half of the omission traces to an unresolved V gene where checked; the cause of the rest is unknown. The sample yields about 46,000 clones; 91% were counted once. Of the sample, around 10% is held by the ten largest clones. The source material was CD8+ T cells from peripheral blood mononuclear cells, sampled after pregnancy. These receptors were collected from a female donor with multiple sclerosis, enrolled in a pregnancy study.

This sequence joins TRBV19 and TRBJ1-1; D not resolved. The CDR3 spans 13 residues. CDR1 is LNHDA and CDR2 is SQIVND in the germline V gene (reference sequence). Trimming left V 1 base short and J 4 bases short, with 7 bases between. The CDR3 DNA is TGTGCCAGTAGTATAGCTGGGAGCACTGAAGCTTTCTTT. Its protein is CASSIAGSTEAFF. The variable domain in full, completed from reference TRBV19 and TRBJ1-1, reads DGGITQSPKYLFRKEGQNVTLSCEQNLNHDAMYWYRQDPGQGLRLIYYSQIVNDFQKGDIAEGYSVSREKKESFPLTVTSAQKNPTAFYLCASSIAGSTEAFFGQGTRLTVV.

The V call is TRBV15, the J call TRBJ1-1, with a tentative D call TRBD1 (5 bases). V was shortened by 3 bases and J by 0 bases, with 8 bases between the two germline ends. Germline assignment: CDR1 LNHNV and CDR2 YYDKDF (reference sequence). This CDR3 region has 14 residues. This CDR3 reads CATSSRALNTEAFF. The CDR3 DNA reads TGTGCCACCAGCAGCAGGGCCCTGAACACTGAAGCTTTCTTT. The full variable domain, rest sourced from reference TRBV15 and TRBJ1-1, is DAMVIQNPRYQVTQFGKPVTLSCSQTLNHNVMYWYQQKSSQAPKLLFHYYDKDFNNEADTPDNFQSRRPNTSFCFLDIRSPGLGDTAMYLCATSSRALNTEAFFGQGTRLTVV.

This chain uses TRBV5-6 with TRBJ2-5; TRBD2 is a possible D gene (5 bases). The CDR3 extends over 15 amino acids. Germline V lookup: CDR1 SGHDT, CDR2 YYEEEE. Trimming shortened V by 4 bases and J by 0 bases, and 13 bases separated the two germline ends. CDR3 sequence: CASSPGLTYQETQYF. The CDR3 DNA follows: TGTGCCAGCAGCCCAGGACTTACGTACCAAGAGACCCAGTACTTC.

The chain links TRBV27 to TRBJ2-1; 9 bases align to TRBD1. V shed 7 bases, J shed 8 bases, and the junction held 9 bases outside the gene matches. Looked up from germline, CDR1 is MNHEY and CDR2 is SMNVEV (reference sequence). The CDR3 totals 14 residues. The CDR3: CASTPGTGFHEQFF. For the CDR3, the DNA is TGTGCCAGCACCCCCGGGACAGGGTTCCATGAGCAGTTCTTC.

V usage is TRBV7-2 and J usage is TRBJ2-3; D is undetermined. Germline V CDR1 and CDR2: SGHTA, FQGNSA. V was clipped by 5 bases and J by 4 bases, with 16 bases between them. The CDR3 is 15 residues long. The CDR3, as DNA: TGTGCCAGCAGCCCCTCGGGTAGGTTGGCAGATACGCAGTATTTT. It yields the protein CASSPSGRLADTQYF.

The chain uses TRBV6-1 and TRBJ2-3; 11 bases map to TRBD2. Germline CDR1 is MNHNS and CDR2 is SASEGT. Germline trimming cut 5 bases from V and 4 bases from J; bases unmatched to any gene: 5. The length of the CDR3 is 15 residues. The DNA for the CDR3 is TGTGCCAGCAGTCCCCTAGCGGGGGGCGCAGATACGCAGTATTTT. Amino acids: CASSPLAGGADTQYF.

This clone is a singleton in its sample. CDR3 loop: CASSRFHGTYEQYF. The CDR3 DNA follows: TGTGCCAGCAGTCGTTTCCACGGGACCTACGAGCAGTACTTC. The V and J genes are TRBV7-9 and TRBJ2-7; TRBD2 might be the D (5 bases). Trimming removed 6 bases at V and 2 bases at J, with 14 bases between. The germline V gene has CDR1 SEHNR and CDR2 FQNEAQ (reference sequence). The CDR3 length is 14 residues. Filled out from reference TRBV7-9 and TRBJ2-7, the complete variable domain reads DTGVSQNPRHKITKRGQNVTFRCDPISEHNRLYWYRQTLGQGPEFLTYFQNEAQLEKSRLLSDRFSAERPKGSFSTLEIQRTEQGDSAMYLCASSRFHGTYEQYFGPGTRLTVT.

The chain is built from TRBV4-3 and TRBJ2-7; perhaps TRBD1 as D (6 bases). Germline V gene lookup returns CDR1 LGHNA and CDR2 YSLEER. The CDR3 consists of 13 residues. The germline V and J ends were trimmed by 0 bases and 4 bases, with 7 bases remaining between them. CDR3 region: CASSQDRGYEQYF. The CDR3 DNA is TGCGCCAGCAGCCAAGACAGGGGTTACGAGCAGTACTTC.

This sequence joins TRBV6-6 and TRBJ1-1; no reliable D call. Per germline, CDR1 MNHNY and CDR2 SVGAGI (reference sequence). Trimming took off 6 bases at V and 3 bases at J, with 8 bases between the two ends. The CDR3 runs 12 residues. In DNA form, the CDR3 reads TGTGCCAGCAGCCCACTCGACACTGAAGCTTTCTTT. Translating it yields CASSPLDTEAFF.

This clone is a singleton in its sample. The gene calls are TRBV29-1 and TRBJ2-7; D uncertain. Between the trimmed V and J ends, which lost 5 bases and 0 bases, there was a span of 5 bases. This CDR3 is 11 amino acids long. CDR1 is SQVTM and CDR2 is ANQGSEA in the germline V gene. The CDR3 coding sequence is TGCAGCGTTAGAGCCTCCTACGAGCAGTACTTC. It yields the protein CSVRASYEQYF.

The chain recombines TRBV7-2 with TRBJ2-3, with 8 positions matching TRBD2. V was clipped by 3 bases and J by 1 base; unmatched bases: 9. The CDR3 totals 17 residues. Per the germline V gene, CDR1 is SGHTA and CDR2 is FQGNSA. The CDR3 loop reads CASSFPVGLGRTDTQYF. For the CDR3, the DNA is TGTGCCAGCAGCTTCCCGGTGGGACTAGGTCGCACAGATACGCAGTATTTT.

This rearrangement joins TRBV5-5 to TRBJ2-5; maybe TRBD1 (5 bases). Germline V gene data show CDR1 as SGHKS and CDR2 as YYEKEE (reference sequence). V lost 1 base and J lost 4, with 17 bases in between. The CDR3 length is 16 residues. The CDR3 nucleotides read TGTGCCAGCAGCTTGATAAAGGGGTCCATGGGAGAGACCCAGTACTTC. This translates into CASSLIKGSMGETQYF.

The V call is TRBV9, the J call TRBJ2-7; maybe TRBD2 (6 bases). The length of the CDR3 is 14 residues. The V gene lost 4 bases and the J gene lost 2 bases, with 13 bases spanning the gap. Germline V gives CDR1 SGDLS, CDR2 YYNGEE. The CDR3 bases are TGTGCCAGCAGCCCCCGGGACTCAGCCTACGAGCAGTACTTC. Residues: CASSPRDSAYEQYF. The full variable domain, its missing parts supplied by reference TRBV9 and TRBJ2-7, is DSGVTQTPKHLITATGQRVTLRCSPRSGDLSVYWYQQSLDQGLQFLIQYYNGEERAKGNILERFSAQQFPDLHSELNLSSLELGDSALYFCASSPRDSAYEQYFGPGTRLTVT.

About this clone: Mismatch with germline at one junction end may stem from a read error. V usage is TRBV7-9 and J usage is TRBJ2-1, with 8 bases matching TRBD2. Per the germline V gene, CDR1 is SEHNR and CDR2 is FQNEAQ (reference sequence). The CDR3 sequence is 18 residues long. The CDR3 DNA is TGTGTCAGCAGCTCTTCATTAGCGGGGACAAGCTCCTACAATGAGCAGTTCTTC. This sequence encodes CVSSSSLAGTSSYNEQFF.

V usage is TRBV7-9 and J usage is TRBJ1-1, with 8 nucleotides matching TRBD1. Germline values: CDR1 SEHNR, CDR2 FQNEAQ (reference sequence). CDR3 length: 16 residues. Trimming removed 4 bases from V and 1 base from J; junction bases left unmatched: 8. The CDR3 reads CASSSRTGLGNTEAFF. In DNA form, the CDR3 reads TGTGCCAGCAGCTCCCGGACAGGGTTGGGGAACACTGAAGCTTTCTTT.

DNA for the CDR3: TGTGCCAGCAGTTACTCTCGGGGACAGGGCGAAAAACTGTTTTTT. Translating it yields CASSYSRGQGEKLFF. The chain is built from TRBV6-5 and TRBJ1-4, with 9 nucleotides matching TRBD1. The CDR3 runs 15 residues. V lost 0 bases and J lost 8; bases outside the gene matches: 4. Germline V gene sequence: CDR1 MNHEY, CDR2 SVGAGI.

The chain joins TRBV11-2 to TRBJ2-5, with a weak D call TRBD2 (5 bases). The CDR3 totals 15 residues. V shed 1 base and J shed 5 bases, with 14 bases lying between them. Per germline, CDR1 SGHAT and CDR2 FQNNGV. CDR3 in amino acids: CASSLGARASETQYF. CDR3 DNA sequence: TGTGCCAGCAGCTTAGGGGCGAGGGCGTCGGAGACCCAGTACTTC.

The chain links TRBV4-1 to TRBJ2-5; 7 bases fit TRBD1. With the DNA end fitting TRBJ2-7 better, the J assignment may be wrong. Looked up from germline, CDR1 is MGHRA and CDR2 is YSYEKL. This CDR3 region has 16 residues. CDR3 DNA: TGCGCCAGCAGCCAAGATGTGACAGGGAGCTCCTACGAGCAGTACTTC. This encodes CASSQDVTGSSYEQYF.

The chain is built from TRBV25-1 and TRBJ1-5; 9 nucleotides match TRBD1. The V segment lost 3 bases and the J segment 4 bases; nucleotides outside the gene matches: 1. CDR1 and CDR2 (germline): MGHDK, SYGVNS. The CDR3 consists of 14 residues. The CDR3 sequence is CASSDGTGNQPQHF. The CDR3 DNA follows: TGTGCCAGCAGTGATGGGACAGGGAATCAGCCCCAGCATTTT.

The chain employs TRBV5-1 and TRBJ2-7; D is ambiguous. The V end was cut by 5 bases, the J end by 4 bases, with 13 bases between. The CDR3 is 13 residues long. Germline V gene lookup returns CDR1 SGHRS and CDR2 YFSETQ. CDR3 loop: CASRKTGYYEQYF. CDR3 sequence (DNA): TGCGCCAGCAGAAAGACGGGTTATTACGAGCAGTACTTC. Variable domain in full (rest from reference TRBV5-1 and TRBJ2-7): KAGVTQTPRYLIKTRGQQVTLSCSPISGHRSVSWYQQTPGQGLQFLFEYFSETQRNKGNFPGRFSGRQFSNSRSEMNVSTLELGDSALYLCASRKTGYYEQYFGPGTRLTVT.

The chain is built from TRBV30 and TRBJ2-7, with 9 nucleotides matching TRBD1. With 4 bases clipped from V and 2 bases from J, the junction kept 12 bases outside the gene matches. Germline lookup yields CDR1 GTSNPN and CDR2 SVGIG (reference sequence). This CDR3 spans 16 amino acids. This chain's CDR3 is CAWTGTGLDAAYEQYF. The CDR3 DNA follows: TGTGCCTGGACCGGGACAGGGCTAGATGCCGCCTACGAGCAGTACTTC.

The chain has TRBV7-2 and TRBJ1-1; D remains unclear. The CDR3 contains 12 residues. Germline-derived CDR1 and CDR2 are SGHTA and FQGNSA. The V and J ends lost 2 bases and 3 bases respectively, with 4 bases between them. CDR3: CASSLYHTEAFF. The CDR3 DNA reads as TGTGCCAGCAGCTTATATCACACTGAAGCTTTCTTT.

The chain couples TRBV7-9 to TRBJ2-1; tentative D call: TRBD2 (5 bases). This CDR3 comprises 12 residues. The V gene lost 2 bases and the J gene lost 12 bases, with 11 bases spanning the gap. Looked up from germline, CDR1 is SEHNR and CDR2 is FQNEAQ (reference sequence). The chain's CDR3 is CASSLLGGPQFF. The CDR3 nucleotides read TGTGCCAGCAGCTTACTCGGCGGGCCGCAGTTCTTC.

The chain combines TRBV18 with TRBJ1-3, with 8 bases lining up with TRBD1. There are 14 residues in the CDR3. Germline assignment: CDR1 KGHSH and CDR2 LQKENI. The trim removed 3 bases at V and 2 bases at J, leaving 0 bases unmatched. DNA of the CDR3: TGTGCCAGCTCACCGGGACAGGCTGGAAACACCATATATTTT. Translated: CASSPGQAGNTIYF.

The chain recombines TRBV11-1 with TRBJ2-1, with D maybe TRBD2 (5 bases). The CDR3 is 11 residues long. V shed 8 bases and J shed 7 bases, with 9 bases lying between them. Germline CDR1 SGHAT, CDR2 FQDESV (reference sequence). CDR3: CASQERNEQFF. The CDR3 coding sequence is TGTGCCAGCCAGGAGCGGAATGAGCAGTTCTTC.

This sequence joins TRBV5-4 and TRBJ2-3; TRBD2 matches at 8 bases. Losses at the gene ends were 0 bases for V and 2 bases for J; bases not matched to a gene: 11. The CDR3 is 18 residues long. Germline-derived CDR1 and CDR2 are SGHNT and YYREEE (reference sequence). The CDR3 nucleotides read TGTGCCAGCAGCTTGGAGGGAGGATTAGCGGGGAACACAGATACGCAGTATTTT. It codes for CASSLEGGLAGNTDTQYF.

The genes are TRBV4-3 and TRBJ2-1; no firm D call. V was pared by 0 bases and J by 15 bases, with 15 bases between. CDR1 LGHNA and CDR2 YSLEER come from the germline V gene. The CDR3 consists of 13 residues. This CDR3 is CASSQDLQAKLFF. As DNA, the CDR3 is TGCGCCAGCAGCCAAGATCTCCAGGCCAAGTTGTTCTTC.